The present entry profiles one TCR beta chain with its context. The source of the sample is a study of blood T cell repertoires in COVID-19. Study at large: Specimens from acute and convalescent COVID-19 originated in the United States, Italy and Spain. Sample material is recorded as cDNA or gDNA derived from T cells, B-cell-depleted T cells, or PBMCs.

Methods used by the authors: Estimation of nucleated cell counts relied on the amplification of reference gene primers. Sequencing was performed with immunoSEQ multiplex PCR; in TCRdb, only in-frame clones are kept and a portion is missing. V and J calls and clone size are those listed in that table; D and trimming were worked out from the DNA. In the table there are 150,000 to 180,000 clones, over 65% of which are singletons. Germline lookup yields CDR1 KGHSH and CDR2 LQKENI. With 3 bases removed from V and 2 bases from J, the gap between germline ends came to 10 bases. The CDR3 consists of 14 residues.

Sequencing was done on a sample of peripheral blood. This chain connects TRBV18 to TRBJ1-2; TRBD1 is a possible D gene (6 bases). The receptor's source is a man older than 75 with acute or convalescent COVID-19. CDR3: CASSPGQGNYGYTF. DNA of the CDR3: TGTGCCAGCTCACCGGGGCAGGGGAACTATGGCTACACCTTC.